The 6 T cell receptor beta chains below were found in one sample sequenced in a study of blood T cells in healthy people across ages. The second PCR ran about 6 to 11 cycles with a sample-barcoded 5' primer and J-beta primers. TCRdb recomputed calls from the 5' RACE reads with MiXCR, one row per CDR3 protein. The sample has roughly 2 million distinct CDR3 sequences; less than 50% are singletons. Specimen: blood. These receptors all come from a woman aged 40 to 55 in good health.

The CDR3 spells CSVGQGAWDTEAFF. CDR3 nucleotides: TGCAGCGTGGGACAGGGGGCGTGGGACACTGAAGCTTTCTTT. The chain has TRBV29-1 and TRBJ1-1, with 12 positions matching TRBD1. The germline V gene has CDR1 SQVTM and CDR2 ANQGSEA. V dropped 6 bases and J dropped 3; count of bases not matched to a gene: 5. The CDR3 length is 14 residues.

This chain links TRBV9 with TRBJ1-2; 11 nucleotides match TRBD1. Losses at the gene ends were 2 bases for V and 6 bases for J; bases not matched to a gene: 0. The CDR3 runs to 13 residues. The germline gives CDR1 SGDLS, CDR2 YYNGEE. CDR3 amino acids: CASSVDRGHGYTF. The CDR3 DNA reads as TGTGCCAGCAGCGTGGACAGGGGGCATGGCTACACCTTC.

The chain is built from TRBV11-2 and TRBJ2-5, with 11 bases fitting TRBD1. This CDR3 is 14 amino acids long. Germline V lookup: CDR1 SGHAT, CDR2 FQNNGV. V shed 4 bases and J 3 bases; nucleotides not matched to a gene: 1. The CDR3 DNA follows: TGTGCCAGCAGCTCGGGACAGGGGGAAGAGACCCAGTACTTC. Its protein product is CASSSGQGEETQYF.

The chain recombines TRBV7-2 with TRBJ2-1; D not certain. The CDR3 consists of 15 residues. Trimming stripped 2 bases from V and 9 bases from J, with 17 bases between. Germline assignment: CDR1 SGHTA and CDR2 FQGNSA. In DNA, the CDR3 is TGTGCCAGCAGCTTAAGTACCACAGTTGGGGTTGAGCAGTTCTTC. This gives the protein CASSLSTTVGVEQFF.

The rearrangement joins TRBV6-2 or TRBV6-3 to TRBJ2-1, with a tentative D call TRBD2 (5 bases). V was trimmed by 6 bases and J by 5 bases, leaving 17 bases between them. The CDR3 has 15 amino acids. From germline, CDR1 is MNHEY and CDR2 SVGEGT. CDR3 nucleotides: TGTGCCAGCAGCCCCAGTGCGGGCTGGAACAATGAGCAGTTCTTC. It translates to CASSPSAGWNNEQFF.

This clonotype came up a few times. CDR3 sequence: CASAGDPGRGHSGANVLTF. The CDR3 DNA reads TGTGCCAGCGCCGGGGATCCAGGCAGGGGTCACTCTGGGGCCAACGTCCTGACTTTC. The rearrangement links TRBV11-1 to TRBJ2-6; TRBD1 might be the D (6 bases). Germline assignment: CDR1 SGHAT and CDR2 FQDESV (reference sequence). V shed 8 bases and J shed 0 bases, with 23 bases lying between them. The CDR3 runs to 19 residues.